This entry concerns a single TCR beta chain. Its antigen is undetermined. The sample belongs to a study of cytomegalovirus exposure and HLA in healthy donors. Study findings and constraints: TCR beta V- and J-gene trimming, according to a later analysis, was linked to a missense DCLRE1C variant.

The primer mix had 60 Vbeta and 13 Jbeta primers. The method was immunoSEQ multiplex PCR; TCRdb's version includes in-frame clones alone and lacks a portion of them. The table has approximately 86,000 clones, about 71% seen once. Whereas donors were nominally healthy upon sampling, unrecorded immune exposures were probable. The CDR3 covers 13 residues. The V end was cut by 4 bases, the J end by 0 bases, with 8 bases between. Per the germline V gene, CDR1 is SGHRS and CDR2 is YFSETQ. This TCR derives from a man between 60 and 70 years old in good health and CMV-seronegative. The sample taken for sequencing was PBMCs. The genes are TRBV5-1 and TRBJ2-7, with unresolved D. In DNA form, the CDR3 reads TGCGCCAGCAGCCTAGAACTCTCCTACGAGCAGTACTTC. Amino acid sequence: CASSLELSYEQYF.